This T cell receptor (beta chain) was recorded in a study of cytomegalovirus exposure and HLA in healthy donors (dated by TCRdb to about 2017). About the full investigation: According to an earlier analysis of 450 to 650 of the donors, some 180 million T cells yielded 90 million to 130 million unique TCR beta sequences and less than 300 Gb of sequence data. Among the roughly 410 genotyped donors, 81% belonged to the genetic ancestry cluster associated with self-reported Caucasian donors. Besides the first cohort of approximately 670 subjects, a separate validation cohort made up of roughly 120 different subjects was used. The study used immunosequencing to profile the T cell repertoires of 666 subjects and linked those repertoires to cytomegalovirus serostatus. Because of strong linkage in the cohort, five DR-DQ haplotypes were treated as single units for association and clustering. In a later analysis, previously published TCR beta repertoires from 666 donors were re-analyzed and high-resolution HLA genotyping was added so that TCR occurrence patterns could be studied. High-throughput TCR immunosequencing, statistical association of individual TCRs with disease status, and machine learning were combined to predict cytomegalovirus infection status. Typing coverage differed by locus: A, B, C, DRB1 and DQB1 were typed in roughly 620-630 donors, DQA1 in about 500, DPA1 in nearly 610, and DPB1 in around 490. Rather than using new phenotypic data, the later analysis identified candidate immune exposures from TCR beta sequences and from how often those sequences occurred across donors. The study aimed to test whether cataloging public T cell receptors could reveal signatures of past pathogen exposure. In a later genetic analysis, genome-wide SNP genotypes for about 55% of the roughly 700 donors were used, and that subset was treated as a discovery cohort. HLA typing covered class I and class II loci at four-digit resolution. Among some 410 genotyped donors of the cohort, an average of about 240,000 unique TCR beta nucleotide sequences were sequenced per donor, approximately 20% of them non-productive. An early release covering about 600 HLA-typed donors comprised about 320 gigabases of sequencing data and around 86 million unique TCR sequences. Donor age, sex, ethnicity and CMV serostatus were collected together with the repertoire data. An earlier analysis of approximately 630 of the donors applied high-throughput TCR beta sequencing to assess whether each TCR beta V gene segment acted as functional or pseudogenic. Every discovery cohort repertoire had been produced on one sequencing platform. What the study reported, not specific to this receptor: According to a later analysis, parvovirus B19, influenza, CMV and Epstein-Barr virus appeared linked to several top co-occurrence clusters. When HLA alleles, especially DR and DQ, strongly co-occurred, attributing TCR associations to individual alleles was difficult. Presence/absence analyses assumed roughly uniform sequencing depth across donors, an assumption that may not hold. Because the 87-base-pair reads could not distinguish some IMGT-functional V segments, including TRBV6-2 and TRBV6-3, those segments were excluded. According to a later analysis, most CMV-associated TCR beta chains appeared to be HLA-restricted, and the HLA associations seemed to be driven largely by CMV exposure. According to a later analysis, TCR association rates differed among HLA loci, with DRB1 alleles showing the most associated TCRs and HLA-C alleles showing the fewest. In a later analysis, HLA-associated TCR beta chains were found to be more clonally expanded and to have lower generation probabilities than equally common non-associated chains. An association between a missense DCLRE1C variant and V-gene and J-gene trimming of TCR beta chains was found in a later genetic analysis and replicated in an independent cohort. For the cohort, immune exposure information was limited to CMV serostatus. Linkage disequilibrium might explain the correlated functional status among segregating V segments, but an unknown experimental factor could not be ruled out. Because HLA typing was unavailable for some donors at each locus, only the typed subset was used in association tests. In both the original and validation cohorts, the classifier was reported to diagnose cytomegalovirus status with high specificity and sensitivity. An earlier analysis of 587 of the donors showed that most TCR beta V segments appeared in productive rearrangements either about 90% or about 30% of the time, which broadly matched IMGT annotations. At a false discovery rate of 0.05, a later analysis linked fewer than 20,000 TCR beta sequences to specific HLA alleles. Compared with the approximately 670-donor mean, donors in an Asian-associated ancestry cluster had fewer N-insertions in productive TCRs, according to a later genetic analysis. In this cohort, only TCR beta chains were sequenced, and detectable features were limited by the absence of alpha or paired-chain data. Across donors, most TCR sequences were observed very rarely, whereas some public TCRs were present in many individuals. The authors suggested that the approach could potentially be extended to other disease states and immunological phenotypes. Because counts were too low, roughly 18 rarely observed V segments, including chromosome 9 orphons, were left out of the earlier analysis of a few hundred of the donors. A cluster of highly shared sequence variants was judged likely to represent a technical artifact of the sequencing pipeline. In the study, some 160 TCR beta chains were listed as associated with cytomegalovirus. A further reported finding was that TCR beta sequences accurately predicted the HLA-A and HLA-B alleles for most subjects in the first cohort. Three of the identified cytomegalovirus-associated TCR beta chains were confirmed in vitro to be specific for cytomegalovirus antigens.

According to the germline V gene, CDR1 reads SGHNT and CDR2 reads YENEEA. V sheds 0 bases and J sheds 7 bases, leaving 7 bases between their ends. From the cysteine up to the phenylalanine, the CDR3 has a length of 13 residues. CDR3 DNA is the only sequence kept; it has 39 bases, read in frame from the first base. This clone was counted a few times. The antigen it binds to is not known. Per-nucleotide qualities are absent, and no much larger clonotype sits a single base away. The cohort comprised around 700 healthy bone marrow donors. All cohort members were sampled while nominally healthy, although unrecorded immune exposures were likely present. The donor tested CMV seropositive and was one of the 289 seropositive cohort members. Each donor provided a peripheral blood sample, and peripheral blood mononuclear cells were used for TCR beta sequencing. The Qiagen DNeasy Blood Extraction Kit was used to extract genomic DNA from the blood cell samples.

Receptors were amplified or captured by the immunoSEQ multiplex PCR assay. A mixture of 60 forward primers for TCR Vbeta segments and 13 reverse primers for TCR Jbeta segments was used in the multiplex PCR. A multiplex PCR assay on genomic DNA amplified the CDR3 region of rearranged TCR beta genes. Amplified TCR beta libraries were sequenced as 87-base-pair reads on the Illumina HiSeq System. Concerning the study's data processing: A later analysis tallied roughly 78 million unique TCR beta chains across the roughly 610 repertoires, and approximately 12 million of those chains were shared by two or more donors. A nearest-neighbor algorithm error-corrected the raw reads and collapsed the reads into unique sequences, merging closely related sequences to remove PCR and sequencing errors. To assign V, D and J gene segments, CDR3 sequences were aligned to IMGT reference sequences. Each retained sequence needed at least a six-nucleotide match to both a V gene segment and a J gene segment. A rearrangement counted as productive if the CDR3 had no stop codons and remained in frame with V and J, and every other rearrangement counted as non-productive. Following IMGT convention, CDR3 was defined as the stretch from the second conserved V-encoded cysteine up to the conserved J-encoded phenylalanine. The earlier analysis of 587 of the donors excluded sequences that lacked an unambiguous match to a single V gene segment. An earlier analysis of a few hundred of the donors called V segments functional above 56.7% productive rearrangements and segregating when the between-donor standard deviation exceeded 5%. A statistical classification framework was built to diagnose cytomegalovirus status from the catalog of TCR beta chain sequences. A later analysis assigned V and J genes by comparing TCR nucleotide sequences with IMGT/GENE-DB human TR gene sequences. In a later analysis, CDR3 sequences and most-parsimonious VDJ recombination scenarios were assigned using the TCRdist pipeline. In a later analysis, each TCR beta chain was defined by its CDR3 amino acid sequence together with its V-gene family, and reads without a unique V-gene family were excluded. In a later analysis, fewer than 600 highly shared, low-generation-probability nucleotide sequences were removed to address suspected cross-contamination and a sequencing artifact. A later analysis calculated a clonal expansion index for each public chain from normalized within-repertoire ranks of inferred template counts. In a later analysis, generation probabilities were computed with a VDJ recombination model fitted to out-of-frame rearrangements, and the resulting probabilities were checked against IGoR. In a later analysis, TCR-TCR, TCR-HLA and TCR-CMV co-occurrence was scored with hypergeometric tests, and a repertoire-size bias correction was applied to TCR pairs. False discovery rates were estimated in a later analysis by permuting HLA or CMV assignments 20 times. In a later analysis, co-occurring TCRs were grouped with DBSCAN, and TCRdist sequence similarity was added when clustering was performed within HLA-allele-positive subsets. For co-occurrence clustering, repertoires with fewer than 30,000 or more than 120,000 public chains were excluded, along with about five repertoires with anomalous nucleotide sharing. TCRdb stores this immuneACCESS table with in-frame sequences only. Part of the clones is absent; in the studies checked, under half of the shortfall reflects unresolved V genes, and no reason is known for the rest. The V and J calls and the clone size are those of that table, but D and trimming were determined from the DNA. The sample yields 120,000 to 150,000 clones; over 60% were counted once. Jointly, the top ten make up around 1.3% of the sample.

This receptor was identified in a male donor in good health and CMV-seropositive. Sequenced: PBMCs. The V gene is TRBV11-3 and the J gene is TRBJ2-1, with the D gene not confidently named. The bases read TGTGCCAGCAGCTTAGATCCCATTAATGAGCAGTTCTTC. The translation is CASSLDPINEQFF. Here the CDR3 is joined to the reference TRBV11-3 and TRBJ2-1 genes, and the full variable domain is: EAGVVQSPRYKIIEKKQPVAFWCNPISGHNTLYWYLQNLGQGPELLIRYENEEAVDDSQLPKDRFSAERLKGVDSTLKIQPAELGDSAVYLCASSLDPINEQFFGPGTRLTVL.